Below, one T cell receptor (beta chain) is given with its context. Its antigen is not identified. The V and J ends lost 3 bases and 5 bases respectively, with 16 bases between them. CDR3 length: 15 residues. The germline gives CDR1 LNHDA, CDR2 SQIVND (reference sequence). This record belongs to a study of OX40 agonist ivuxolimab in advanced cancers. Study-wide background: Of the participants, 35% to 50% had some prior anti-PD-1, anti-PD-L1 or anti-CTLA-4 therapy, which was allowed.

Whole-study findings and limits: Nonresponders included some who also had low normalized T-cell clonal expansion.

Some clones are missing from TCRdb's copy, which holds only in-frame ones; the method was immunoSEQ multiplex PCR. The data show 15,000 to 20,000 clones, about 86% seen once. This receptor was identified in an adult with an advanced solid tumor such as melanoma, head and neck, liver or kidney cancer. The sequenced sample was CD4+ or CD8+ T cells sorted from blood, obtained in a trial of the OX40 agonist ivuxolimab. The chain has TRBV19 and TRBJ1-1, with D possibly TRBD1 on 5 matching bases. The CDR3 nucleotides read TGTGCCAGTAGTATTAGGGCAGAGGGGTATACTGAAGCTTTCTTT. Translated, it gives CASSIRAEGYTEAFF. The full variable domain, in which reference TRBV19 and TRBJ1-1 provide the parts outside the CDR3, is DGGITQSPKYLFRKEGQNVTLSCEQNLNHDAMYWYRQDPGQGLRLIYYSQIVNDFQKGDIAEGYSVSREKKESFPLTVTSAQKNPTAFYLCASSIRAEGYTEAFFGQGTRLTVV.